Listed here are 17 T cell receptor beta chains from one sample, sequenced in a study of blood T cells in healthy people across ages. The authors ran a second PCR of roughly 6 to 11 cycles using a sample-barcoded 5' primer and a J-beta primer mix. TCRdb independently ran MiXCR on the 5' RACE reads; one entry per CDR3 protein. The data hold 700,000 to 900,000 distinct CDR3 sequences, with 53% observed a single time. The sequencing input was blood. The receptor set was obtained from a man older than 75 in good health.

CDR3 nucleotides: TGCAGCGTTGAAGGGCAGAACACCGGGGAGCTGTTTTTT. Translating it yields CSVEGQNTGELFF. The chain combines TRBV29-1 with TRBJ2-2; unclear D gene. Germline CDR1 is SQVTM and CDR2 is ANQGSEA. V lost 1 base to trimming and J lost 1 base, with 4 bases between them. The CDR3 covers 13 residues.

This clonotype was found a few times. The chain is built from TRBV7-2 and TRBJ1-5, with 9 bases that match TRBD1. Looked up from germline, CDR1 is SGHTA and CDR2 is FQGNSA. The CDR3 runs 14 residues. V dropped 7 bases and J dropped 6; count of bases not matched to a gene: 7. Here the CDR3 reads CASTSHRGLQPQHF. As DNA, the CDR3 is TGTGCCAGCACCTCCCACAGGGGGCTTCAGCCCCAGCATTTT.

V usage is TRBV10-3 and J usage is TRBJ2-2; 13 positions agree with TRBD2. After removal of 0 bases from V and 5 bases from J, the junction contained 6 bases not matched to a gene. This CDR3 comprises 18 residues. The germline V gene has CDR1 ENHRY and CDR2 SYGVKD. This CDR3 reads CAISESGLAGVETGELFF. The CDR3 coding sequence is TGTGCCATCAGTGAGTCCGGACTAGCGGGAGTCGAGACCGGGGAGCTGTTTTTT.

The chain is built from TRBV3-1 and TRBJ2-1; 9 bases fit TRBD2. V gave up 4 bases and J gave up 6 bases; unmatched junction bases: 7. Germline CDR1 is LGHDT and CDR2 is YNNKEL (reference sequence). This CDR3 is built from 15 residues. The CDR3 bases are TGTGCCAGCAGCCCCCCGGGACTAGCCGGCAATGAGCAGTTCTTC. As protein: CASSPPGLAGNEQFF.

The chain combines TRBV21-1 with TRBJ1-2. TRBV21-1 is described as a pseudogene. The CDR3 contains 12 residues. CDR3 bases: TGTGCCAGCCGACGTCGGATCTATAGCTACACCTTC. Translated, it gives CASRRRIYSYTF.

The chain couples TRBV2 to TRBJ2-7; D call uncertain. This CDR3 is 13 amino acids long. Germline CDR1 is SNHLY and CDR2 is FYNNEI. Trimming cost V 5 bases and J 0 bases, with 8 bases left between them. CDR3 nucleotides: TGTGCCAGCAGTTACTACCTCTCCTACGAGCAGTACTTC. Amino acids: CASSYYLSYEQYF.

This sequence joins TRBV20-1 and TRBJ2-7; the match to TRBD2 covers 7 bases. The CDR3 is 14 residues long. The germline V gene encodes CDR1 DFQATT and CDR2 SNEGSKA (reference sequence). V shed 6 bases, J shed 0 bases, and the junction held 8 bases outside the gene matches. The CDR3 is CSADTSESSYEQYF. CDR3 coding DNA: TGCAGTGCGGATACTAGCGAAAGCTCCTACGAGCAGTACTTC.

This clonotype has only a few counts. CDR3 coding DNA: TGTGCCAGCAGTCATTCACTAGCGGGAGATCATGAGCAGTTCTTC. Protein sequence: CASSHSLAGDHEQFF. The V and J genes are TRBV6-2 or TRBV6-3 and TRBJ2-1; the match to TRBD2 covers 11 bases. Germline CDR1 and CDR2: MNHEY and SVGEGT. Losses at the gene ends were 5 bases for V and 8 bases for J; bases not matched to a gene: 8. This CDR3 has 15 amino acids.

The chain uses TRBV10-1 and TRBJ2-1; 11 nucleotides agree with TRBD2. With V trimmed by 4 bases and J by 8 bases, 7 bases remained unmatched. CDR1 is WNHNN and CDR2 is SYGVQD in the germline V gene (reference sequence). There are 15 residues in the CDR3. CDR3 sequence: CASSGRLAGRDEQFF. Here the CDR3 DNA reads TGCGCCAGCAGTGGGAGACTAGCGGGACGGGATGAGCAGTTCTTC.

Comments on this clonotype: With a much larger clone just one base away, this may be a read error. CDR3 sequence: CAIREDGFYNEQFF. The CDR3 DNA is TGTGCCATCAGGGAGGACGGATTCTACAATGAGCAGTTCTTC. J is TRBJ2-1 and V is TRBV10-3, with D possibly matching TRBD2 (5 bases). V lost 6 bases and J lost 3, with 12 bases in between. The germline V gene encodes CDR1 ENHRY and CDR2 SYGVKD. The CDR3 is 14 amino acids.

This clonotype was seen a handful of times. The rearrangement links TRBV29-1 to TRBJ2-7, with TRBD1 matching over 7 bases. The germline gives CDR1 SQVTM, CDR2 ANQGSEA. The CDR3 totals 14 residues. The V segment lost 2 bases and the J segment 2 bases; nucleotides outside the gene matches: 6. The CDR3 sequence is CSVEPRQGTYEQYF. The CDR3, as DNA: TGCAGCGTTGAACCCCGACAGGGAACCTACGAGCAGTACTTC.

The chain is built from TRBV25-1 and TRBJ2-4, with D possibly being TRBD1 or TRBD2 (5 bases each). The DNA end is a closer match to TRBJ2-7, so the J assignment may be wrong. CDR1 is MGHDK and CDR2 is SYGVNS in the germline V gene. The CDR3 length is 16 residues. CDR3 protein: CASSEVRGGTDGEQYF. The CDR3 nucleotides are TGTGCCAGCAGTGAAGTGAGGGGCGGTACGGATGGCGAGCAGTACTTC.

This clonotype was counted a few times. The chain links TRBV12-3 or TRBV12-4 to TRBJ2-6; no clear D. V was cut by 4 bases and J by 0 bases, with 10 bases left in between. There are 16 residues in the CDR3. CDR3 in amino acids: CASSSHRVSGANVLTF. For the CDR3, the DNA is TGTGCCAGCAGTTCCCACAGAGTCTCTGGGGCCAACGTCCTGACTTTC.

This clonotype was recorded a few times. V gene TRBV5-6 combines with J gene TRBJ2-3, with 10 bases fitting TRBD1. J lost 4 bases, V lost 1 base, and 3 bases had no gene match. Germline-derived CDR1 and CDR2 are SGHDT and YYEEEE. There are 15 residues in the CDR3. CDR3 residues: CASSLTGTGADTQYF. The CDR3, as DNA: TGTGCCAGCAGCTTGACCGGGACAGGGGCAGATACGCAGTATTTT.

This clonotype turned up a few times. CDR3 in amino acids: CASSPPPGEQYF. The DNA of the CDR3 is TGCGCCAGCAGCCCCCCTCCGGGCGAGCAGTACTTC. The chain employs TRBV5-1 and TRBJ2-4; no clear D gene. Gene TRBJ2-7 matches the end of the DNA better, so the J call may be wrong. Germline V gene data show CDR1 as SGHRS and CDR2 as YFSETQ. This CDR3 comprises 12 residues.

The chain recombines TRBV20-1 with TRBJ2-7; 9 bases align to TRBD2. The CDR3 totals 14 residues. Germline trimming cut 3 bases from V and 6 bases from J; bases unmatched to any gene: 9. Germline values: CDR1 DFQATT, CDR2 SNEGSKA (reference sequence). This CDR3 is CSASGGRASSEQYF. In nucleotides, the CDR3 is TGCAGTGCTAGCGGCGGGAGGGCCTCTAGCGAGCAGTACTTC.

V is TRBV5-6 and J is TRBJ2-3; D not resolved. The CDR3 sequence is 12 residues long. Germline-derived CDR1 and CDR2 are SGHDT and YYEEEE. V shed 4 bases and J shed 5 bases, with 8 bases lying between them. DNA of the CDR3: TGTGCCAGCAGCCTGACCGGAGATACGCAGTATTTT. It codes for CASSLTGDTQYF.